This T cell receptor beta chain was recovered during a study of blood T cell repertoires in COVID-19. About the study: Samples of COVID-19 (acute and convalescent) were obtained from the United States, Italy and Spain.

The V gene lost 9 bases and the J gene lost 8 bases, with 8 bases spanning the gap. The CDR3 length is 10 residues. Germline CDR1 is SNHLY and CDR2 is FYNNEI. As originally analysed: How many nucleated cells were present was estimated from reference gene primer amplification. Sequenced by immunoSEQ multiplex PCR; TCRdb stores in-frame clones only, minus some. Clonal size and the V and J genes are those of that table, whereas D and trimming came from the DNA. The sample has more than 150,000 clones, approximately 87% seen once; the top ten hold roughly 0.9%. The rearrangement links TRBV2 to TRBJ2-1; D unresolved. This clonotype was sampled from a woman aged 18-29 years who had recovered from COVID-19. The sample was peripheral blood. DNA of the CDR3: TGTGCCAGTACTTTCCATGAGCAGTTCTTC. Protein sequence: CASTFHEQFF. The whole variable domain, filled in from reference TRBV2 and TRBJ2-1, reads EPEVTQTPSHQVTQMGQEVILRCVPISNHLYFYWYRQILGQKVEFLVSFYNNEISEKSEIFDDQFSVERPDGSNFTLKIRSTKLEDSAMYFCASTFHEQFFGPGTRLTVL.